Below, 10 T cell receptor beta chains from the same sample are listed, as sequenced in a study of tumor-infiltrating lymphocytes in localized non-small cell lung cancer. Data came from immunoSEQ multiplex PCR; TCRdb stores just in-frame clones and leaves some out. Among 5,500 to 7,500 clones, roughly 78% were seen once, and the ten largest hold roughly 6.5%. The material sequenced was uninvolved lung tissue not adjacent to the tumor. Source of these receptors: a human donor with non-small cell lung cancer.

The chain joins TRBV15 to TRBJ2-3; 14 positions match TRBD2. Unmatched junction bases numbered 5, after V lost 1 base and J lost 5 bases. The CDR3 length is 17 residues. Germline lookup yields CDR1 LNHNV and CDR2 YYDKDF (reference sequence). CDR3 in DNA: TGTGCCACCAGCAGAGGTGGGACTAGCGGGAGACGAGATACGCAGTATTTT. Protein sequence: CATSRGGTSGRRDTQYF.

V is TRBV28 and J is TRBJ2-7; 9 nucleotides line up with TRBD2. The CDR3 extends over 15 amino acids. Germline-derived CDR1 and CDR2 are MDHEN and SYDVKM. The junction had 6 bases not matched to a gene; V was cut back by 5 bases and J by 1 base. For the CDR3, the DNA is TGTGCCAGCAGTCGTAGCGGGAGCCTTTCCTACGAGCAGTACTTC. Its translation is CASSRSGSLSYEQYF. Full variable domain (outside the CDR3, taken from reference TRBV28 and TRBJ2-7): DVKVTQSSRYLVKRTGEKVFLECVQDMDHENMFWYRQDPGLGLRLIYFSYDVKMKEKGDIPEGYSVSREKKERFSLILESASTNQTSMYLCASSRSGSLSYEQYFGPGTRLTVT.

CDR3 loop: CASSIGTGMTEAFF. The CDR3, as DNA: TGTGCCAGCAGCATCGGGACAGGGATGACTGAAGCTTTCTTT. The chain uses TRBV5-4 and TRBJ1-1, with 9 bases fitting TRBD1. CDR1 and CDR2 (germline): SGHNT, YYREEE (reference sequence). V lost 4 bases, J lost 5 bases, and 6 bases stayed unmatched. The CDR3 runs 14 residues.

DNA of the CDR3: TGTGCCAGCTCACCCAGCCATAGGAACACTGAAGCTTTCTTT. Encoded protein: CASSPSHRNTEAFF. J is TRBJ1-1 and V is TRBV18; D ambiguous. Trimming took 3 bases from V and 1 from J, leaving 9 bases between them. The CDR3 runs 14 residues. Germline CDR1 is KGHSH and CDR2 is LQKENI.

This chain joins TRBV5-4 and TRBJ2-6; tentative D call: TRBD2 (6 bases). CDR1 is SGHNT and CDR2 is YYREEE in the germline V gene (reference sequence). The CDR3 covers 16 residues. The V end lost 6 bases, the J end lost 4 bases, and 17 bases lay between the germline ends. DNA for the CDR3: TGTGCCAGCACCGACTGGGGGGTAGCGGGGGCCAACGTCCTGACTTTC. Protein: CASTDWGVAGANVLTF.

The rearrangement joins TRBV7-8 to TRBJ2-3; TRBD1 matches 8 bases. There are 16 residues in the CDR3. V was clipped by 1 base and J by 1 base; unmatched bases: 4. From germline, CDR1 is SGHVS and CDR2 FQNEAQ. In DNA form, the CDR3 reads TGTGCCAGCAGCTTAGTTGACAGGGGAGGCACAGATACGCAGTATTTT. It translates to CASSLVDRGGTDTQYF.

Written as DNA, the CDR3 is TGTGCCAGCAGAGACGGACAGGGTGGGTATCAGCCCCAGCATTTT. Protein: CASRDGQGGYQPQHF. V is TRBV27 and J is TRBJ1-5; TRBD1 agrees at 8 bases. V was pared by 6 bases and J by 5 bases, with 9 bases of the junction left unmatched. CDR1 MNHEY and CDR2 SMNVEV come from the germline V gene (reference sequence). The CDR3 runs 15 residues.

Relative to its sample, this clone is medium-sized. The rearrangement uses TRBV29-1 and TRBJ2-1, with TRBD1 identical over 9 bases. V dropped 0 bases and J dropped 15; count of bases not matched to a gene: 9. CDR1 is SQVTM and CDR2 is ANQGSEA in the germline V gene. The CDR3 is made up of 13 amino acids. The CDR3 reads CSVEEGATGGGFF. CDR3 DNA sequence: TGCAGCGTTGAAGAAGGGGCAACAGGGGGCGGGTTCTTC.

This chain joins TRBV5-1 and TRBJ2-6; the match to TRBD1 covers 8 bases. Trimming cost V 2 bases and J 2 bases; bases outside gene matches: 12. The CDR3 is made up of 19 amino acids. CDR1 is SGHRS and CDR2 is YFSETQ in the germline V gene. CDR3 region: CASSFGTGSFLAGANVLTF. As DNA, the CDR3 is TGCGCCAGCAGCTTCGGGACAGGATCCTTTTTAGCTGGGGCCAACGTCCTGACTTTC.

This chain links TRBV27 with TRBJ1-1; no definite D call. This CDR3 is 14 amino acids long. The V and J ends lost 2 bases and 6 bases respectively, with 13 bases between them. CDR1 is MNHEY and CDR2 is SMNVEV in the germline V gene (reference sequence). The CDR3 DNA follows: TGTGCCAGCAGTTTAATCGGATTAGGGTCTGAAGCTTTCTTT. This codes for CASSLIGLGSEAFF.